Listed below are T cell receptor beta chains from one sample, sequenced in a study of control samples from healthy donors and cancer patients. Some clones are missing from TCRdb's copy, which holds only in-frame ones; the method was immunoSEQ multiplex PCR. The sample holds more than 50,000 clones, 70% to 90% seen once. The sequenced sample consisted of blood. The receptors shown here come from a man aged 40-49 years in good health. Both conserved end residues are part of each CDR3. The order of the fields is CDR3 protein, CDR3 DNA, clone size, V gene, J gene, D gene. A D gene is named only where the DNA matches it firmly. The listing skips clone size in some rows; elsewhere it reads once, few, many or a size class.

CDR3aa: CSVDPGREAEAFF; CDR3nt: TGCAGCGTTGACCCCGGGCGGGAAGCTGAAGCTTTCTTT; abundance: -; v_gene: TRBV29-1; j_gene: TRBJ1-1; d_gene: -
CDR3aa: CASSLIKSGANVLTF; CDR3nt: TGTGCCAGCAGTTTAATAAAGTCGGGGGCCAACGTCCTGACTTTC; abundance: -; v_gene: TRBV27; j_gene: TRBJ2-6; d_gene: -
CDR3aa: CATSGGPQPRNTGELFF; CDR3nt: TGCGCCACCTCGGGAGGCCCCCAGCCTCGGAACACCGGGGAGCTGTTTTTT; abundance: -; v_gene: TRBV5-1; j_gene: TRBJ2-2; d_gene: TRBD2
CDR3aa: CASSQGTGCTF; CDR3nt: TGTGCCAGCAGCCAAGGGACAGGGTGCACCTTC; abundance: -; v_gene: TRBV3-1/TRBV3-2; j_gene: TRBJ1-2; d_gene: TRBD1
CDR3aa: CASKGQGRTEAFF; CDR3nt: TGTGCCAGCAAAGGACAGGGAAGGACTGAAGCTTTCTTT; abundance: once; v_gene: TRBV25-1; j_gene: TRBJ1-1; d_gene: TRBD1
CDR3aa: CASSQDRYLAGKADTQYF; CDR3nt: TGTGCCAGCAGCCAAGATCGGTATTTAGCGGGAAAGGCAGATACGCAGTATTTT; abundance: -; v_gene: TRBV4-2; j_gene: TRBJ2-3; d_gene: TRBD2
CDR3aa: CASSEGVAANTEAFF; CDR3nt: TGTGCCAGCAGTGAGGGGGTGGCAGCTAACACTGAAGCTTTCTTT; abundance: -; v_gene: TRBV6-1; j_gene: TRBJ1-1; d_gene: -
CDR3aa: CASRLELAGYNEQFF; CDR3nt: TGTGCCAGCAGACTCGAACTAGCGGGTTACAATGAGCAGTTCTTC; abundance: -; v_gene: TRBV27; j_gene: TRBJ2-1; d_gene: TRBD2
CDR3aa: CASSSGTGTPTNEKLFF; CDR3nt: TGTGCCAGCAGCAGCGGGACAGGGACCCCAACTAATGAAAAACTGTTTTTT; abundance: -; v_gene: TRBV11-3; j_gene: TRBJ1-4; d_gene: TRBD1
CDR3aa: CASSAPGQGRNYGYTF; CDR3nt: TGTGCCAGCAGTGCCCCGGGACAGGGTAGGAACTATGGCTACACCTTC; abundance: -; v_gene: TRBV25-1; j_gene: TRBJ1-2; d_gene: TRBD1
CDR3aa: CASSPLGGASGNTIYF; CDR3nt: TGTGCCAGCTCACCATTAGGGGGAGCCTCTGGAAACACCATATATTTT; abundance: -; v_gene: TRBV18; j_gene: TRBJ1-3; d_gene: -
CDR3aa: CASTYGTGLNTEAFF; CDR3nt: TGTGCCAGCACCTATGGGACAGGATTAAACACTGAAGCTTTCTTT; abundance: -; v_gene: TRBV2; j_gene: TRBJ1-1; d_gene: TRBD1
CDR3aa: CASSFHYEQYF; CDR3nt: TGTGCCAGCAGCTTCCACTACGAGCAGTACTTC; abundance: -; v_gene: TRBV7-2; j_gene: TRBJ2-7; d_gene: -
CDR3aa: CASSLAGVAYEQYF; CDR3nt: TGTGCCAGCAGCTTAGCAGGGGTGGCCTACGAGCAGTACTTC; abundance: -; v_gene: TRBV7-9; j_gene: TRBJ2-7; d_gene: -
CDR3aa: CAWEETGRDQPQHF; CDR3nt: TGTGCCTGGGAAGAGACAGGGAGAGACCAGCCCCAGCATTTT; abundance: -; v_gene: TRBV30; j_gene: TRBJ1-5; d_gene: TRBD1
CDR3aa: CASSYSRGGVNQPQHF; CDR3nt: TGTGCCAGCAGTTACTCAAGGGGGGGCGTAAATCAGCCCCAGCATTTT; abundance: -; v_gene: TRBV6-6; j_gene: TRBJ1-5; d_gene: -
CDR3aa: CSASGTGSAGELFF; CDR3nt: TGCAGTGCTAGTGGGACAGGGTCGGCCGGGGAGCTGTTTTTT; abundance: -; v_gene: TRBV20-1; j_gene: TRBJ2-2; d_gene: TRBD1
CDR3aa: CASSVRGEQETQYF; CDR3nt: TGTGCCAGCAGCGTACGGGGCGAGCAAGAGACCCAGTACTTC; abundance: -; v_gene: TRBV9; j_gene: TRBJ2-5; d_gene: -
CDR3aa: CATSRYLDNYGYTF; CDR3nt: TGTGCCACCAGCAGGTACCTAGACAACTATGGCTACACCTTC; abundance: -; v_gene: TRBV15; j_gene: TRBJ1-2; d_gene: -
CDR3aa: CASSRGDRAGTDTQYF; CDR3nt: TGTGCCAGCAGCCGAGGAGACAGGGCGGGTACAGATACGCAGTATTTT; abundance: -; v_gene: TRBV11-1; j_gene: TRBJ2-3; d_gene: TRBD1
CDR3aa: CASSFTDTDTQYF; CDR3nt: TGTGCCAGCAGTTTTACCGACACAGATACGCAGTATTTT; abundance: once; v_gene: TRBV6-6; j_gene: TRBJ2-3; d_gene: -
CDR3aa: CASSVGHSTDTQYF; CDR3nt: TGTGCCAGCAGCGTCGGACATAGCACAGATACGCAGTATTTT; abundance: -; v_gene: TRBV7-3; j_gene: TRBJ2-3; d_gene: -
CDR3aa: CASSPLPAGNGYTF; CDR3nt: TGTGCCAGTAGCCCCCTTCCGGCAGGGAATGGCTACACCTTC; abundance: -; v_gene: TRBV19; j_gene: TRBJ1-2; d_gene: -
CDR3aa: CASSARQARQYF; CDR3nt: TGTGCCAGCAGCGCAAGACAGGCGAGGCAGTACTTC; abundance: -; v_gene: TRBV6-6; j_gene: TRBJ2-7; d_gene: -
CDR3aa: CASSQDPRRANYGYTF; CDR3nt: TGCGCCAGCAGCCAAGATCCGAGGAGAGCTAACTATGGCTACACCTTC; abundance: -; v_gene: TRBV4-3; j_gene: TRBJ1-2; d_gene: -
CDR3aa: CASSPLQGRATGELFF; CDR3nt: TGTGCCAGCTCACCACTTCAAGGCAGGGCCACCGGGGAGCTGTTTTTT; abundance: -; v_gene: TRBV18; j_gene: TRBJ2-2; d_gene: -
CDR3aa: CACGGRGENTEAFF; CDR3nt: TGTGCCTGCGGGGGAAGAGGGGAGAACACTGAAGCTTTCTTT; abundance: -; v_gene: TRBV30; j_gene: TRBJ1-1; d_gene: -
CDR3aa: CASRRTAGGVSGANVLTF; CDR3nt: TGTGCCAGCAGGCGAACCGCGGGGGGGGTGTCGGGGGCCAACGTCCTGACTTTC; abundance: -; v_gene: TRBV6-6; j_gene: TRBJ2-6; d_gene: TRBD2
CDR3aa: CASSLVGGDRVDTEAFF; CDR3nt: TGCGCCAGCAGCTTGGTGGGAGGGGACAGGGTCGACACTGAAGCTTTCTTT; abundance: -; v_gene: TRBV5-1; j_gene: TRBJ1-1; d_gene: TRBD1
CDR3aa: CASSLSAGRAYNEQFF; CDR3nt: TGTGCCAGCAGCCTATCAGCGGGGAGGGCCTACAATGAGCAGTTCTTC; abundance: -; v_gene: TRBV7-9; j_gene: TRBJ2-1; d_gene: TRBD2
CDR3aa: CASSPSRAGVRGEQFF; CDR3nt: TGTGCCAGCAGCCCCTCCCGGGCGGGAGTGCGGGGTGAGCAGTTCTTC; abundance: -; v_gene: TRBV4-2; j_gene: TRBJ2-1; d_gene: TRBD2
CDR3aa: CSVGARQGDYNEQFF; CDR3nt: TGCAGCGTTGGGGCCCGACAGGGGGACTACAATGAGCAGTTCTTC; abundance: -; v_gene: TRBV29-1; j_gene: TRBJ2-1; d_gene: TRBD1
CDR3aa: CASSAAGRNNEQFF; CDR3nt: TGTGCCAGCAGCGCCGCGGGGCGGAACAATGAGCAGTTCTTC; abundance: -; v_gene: TRBV9; j_gene: TRBJ2-1; d_gene: -
CDR3aa: CASSVELNYEQYF; CDR3nt: TGTGCCAGCAGCGTAGAGTTGAACTACGAGCAGTACTTC; abundance: -; v_gene: TRBV9; j_gene: TRBJ2-7; d_gene: -